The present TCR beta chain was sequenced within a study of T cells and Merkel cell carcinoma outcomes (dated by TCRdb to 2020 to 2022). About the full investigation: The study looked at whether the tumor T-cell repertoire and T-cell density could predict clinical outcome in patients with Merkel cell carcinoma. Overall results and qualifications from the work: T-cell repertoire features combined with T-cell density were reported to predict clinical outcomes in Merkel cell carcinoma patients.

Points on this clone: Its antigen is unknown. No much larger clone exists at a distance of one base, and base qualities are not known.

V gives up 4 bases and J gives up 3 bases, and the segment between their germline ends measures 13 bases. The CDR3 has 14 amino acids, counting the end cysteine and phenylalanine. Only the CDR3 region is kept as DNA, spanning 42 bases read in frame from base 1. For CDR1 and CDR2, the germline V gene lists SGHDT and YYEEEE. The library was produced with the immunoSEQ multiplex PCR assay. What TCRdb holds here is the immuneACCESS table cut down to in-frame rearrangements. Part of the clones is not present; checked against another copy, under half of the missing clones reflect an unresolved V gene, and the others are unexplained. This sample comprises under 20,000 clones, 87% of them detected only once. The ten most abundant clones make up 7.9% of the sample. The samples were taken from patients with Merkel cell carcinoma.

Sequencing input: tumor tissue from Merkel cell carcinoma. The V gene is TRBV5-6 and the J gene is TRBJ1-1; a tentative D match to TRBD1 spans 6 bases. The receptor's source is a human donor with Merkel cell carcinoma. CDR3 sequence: CASSLGHRDTEAFF. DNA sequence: TGTGCCAGCAGCCTGGGACATCGGGACACTGAAGCTTTCTTT.